These 8 T cell receptor beta chains came from one sample sequenced in a study of graft-versus-host responses after intestinal transplantation. Their antigens remain unidentified. Sequenced by immunoSEQ multiplex PCR; TCRdb stores in-frame clones only, minus some. The sample has 80,000 to 95,000 clones; approximately 94% are singletons. Sequencing used unstimulated CD8+ T cells sorted from spleen or lymph node cells, obtained before intestinal transplant. These receptors originate from a human donor who received an intestinal transplant.

This clone was detected once. This chain uses TRBV10-2 with TRBJ2-5; 10 nucleotides line up with TRBD2. Per germline, CDR1 WSHSY and CDR2 SAAADI. V trimming: 8 bases; J trimming: 5 bases; junction bases outside the gene matches: 8. The CDR3 is made up of 14 amino acids. This chain's CDR3 is CASGVLAGGETQYF. The CDR3 DNA sequence: TGCGCCAGCGGCGTCTTAGCGGGGGGCGAGACCCAGTACTTC.

The chain recombines TRBV27 with TRBJ1-6; 9 nucleotides align to TRBD1. The junction had 5 bases not matched to a gene; V was cut back by 8 bases and J by 9 bases. Germline V gene sequence: CDR1 MNHEY, CDR2 SMNVEV (reference sequence). This CDR3 is 13 amino acids long. As DNA, the CDR3 is TGTGCCAGCGGGACAGGGACCAGTTCACCCCTCCACTTT. It codes for CASGTGTSSPLHF.

The V gene is TRBV9, the J gene TRBJ1-3; TRBD1 matches 7 bases. The CDR3 is 15 residues long. V was pared by 0 bases and J by 3 bases, with 3 bases of the junction left unmatched. Germline CDR1 reads SGDLS; CDR2 reads YYNGEE. CDR3 amino acids: CASSVGGGDGNTIYF. The CDR3 DNA reads TGTGCCAGCAGCGTAGGAGGGGGCGATGGAAACACCATATATTTT.

This chain links TRBV5-3 with TRBJ1-3; 7 positions agree with TRBD1. TRBV5-3 is an ORF, with its function uncertain. The junction had 7 bases not matched to a gene; V was cut back by 0 bases and J by 7 bases. The length of the CDR3 is 15 residues. This CDR3 is CARSLGRGQVNTIYF. The CDR3 DNA sequence: TGTGCCAGAAGCTTGGGACGAGGACAGGTGAACACCATATATTTT.

V gene TRBV27 combines with J gene TRBJ1-1, with a weak D call TRBD1 (5 bases). CDR3 length: 17 amino acids. V lost 2 bases and J 1 base, leaving 17 bases between the germline ends. CDR1 and CDR2 (germline): MNHEY, SMNVEV (reference sequence). CDR3 nucleotides: TGTGCCAGCAGTTTAAGTCAGGGTGGGCCCTGGAACACTGAAGCTTTCTTT. Translating gives CASSLSQGGPWNTEAFF.

A single count supports this clone. The chain uses TRBV7-9 and TRBJ2-7; D is unclear. There are 13 residues in the CDR3. Germline lookup yields CDR1 SEHNR and CDR2 FQNEAQ (reference sequence). Between the trimmed V and J ends, which lost 3 bases and 3 bases, there was a span of 9 bases. CDR3 DNA sequence: TGTGCCAGCAGCTTCAGTCAGTTCTACGAGCAGTACTTC. Translated: CASSFSQFYEQYF.

This clone appeared a single time. The rearrangement links TRBV7-9 to TRBJ1-1, with a tentative D call TRBD1 (5 bases). The CDR3 runs 12 residues. Trimming left V 3 bases short and J 6 bases short, with 8 bases between. Germline CDR1 reads SEHNR; CDR2 reads FQNEAQ (reference sequence). The CDR3 bases are TGTGCCAGCAGCTTTGGAGGGGCTGAAGCTTTCTTT. Protein: CASSFGGAEAFF.

The J gene is TRBJ2-3, the V gene TRBV2; the D is unclear. Germline lookup yields CDR1 SNHLY and CDR2 FYNNEI. CDR3 length: 13 residues. V was pared by 9 bases and J by 0 bases, with 10 bases between. This CDR3 reads CARTATSTDTQYF. The CDR3 coding sequence is TGTGCCAGGACCGCGACTAGCACAGATACGCAGTATTTT.